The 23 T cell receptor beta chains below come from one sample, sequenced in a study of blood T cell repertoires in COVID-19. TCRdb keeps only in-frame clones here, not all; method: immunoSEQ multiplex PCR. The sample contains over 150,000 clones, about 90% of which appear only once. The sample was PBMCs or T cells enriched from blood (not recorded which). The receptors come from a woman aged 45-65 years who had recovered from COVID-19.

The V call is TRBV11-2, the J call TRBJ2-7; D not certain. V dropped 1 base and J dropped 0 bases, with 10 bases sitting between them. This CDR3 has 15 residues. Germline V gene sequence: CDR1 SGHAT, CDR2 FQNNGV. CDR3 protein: CASSLVSESSYEQYF. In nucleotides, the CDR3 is TGTGCCAGCAGCTTAGTTAGTGAGAGCTCCTACGAGCAGTACTTC.

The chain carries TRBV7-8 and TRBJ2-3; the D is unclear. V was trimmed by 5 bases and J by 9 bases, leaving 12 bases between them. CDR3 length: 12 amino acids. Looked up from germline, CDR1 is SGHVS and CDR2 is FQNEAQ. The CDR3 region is CASSLKQSTQYF. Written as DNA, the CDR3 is TGTGCCAGCAGCCTAAAGCAATCGACGCAGTATTTT.

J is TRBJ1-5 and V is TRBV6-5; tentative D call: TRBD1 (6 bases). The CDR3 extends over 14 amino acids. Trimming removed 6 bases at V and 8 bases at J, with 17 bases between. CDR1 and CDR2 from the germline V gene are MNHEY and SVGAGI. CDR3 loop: CASSQTWGHEPQHF. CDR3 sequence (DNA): TGTGCCAGCAGCCAAACCTGGGGGCATGAGCCCCAGCATTTT.

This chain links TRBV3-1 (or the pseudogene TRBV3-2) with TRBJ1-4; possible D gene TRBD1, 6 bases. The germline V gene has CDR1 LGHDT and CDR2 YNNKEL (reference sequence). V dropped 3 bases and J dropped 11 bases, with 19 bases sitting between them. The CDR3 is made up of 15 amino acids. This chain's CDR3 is CASSQIAGVGFKLFF. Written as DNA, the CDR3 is TGTGCCAGCAGCCAGATTGCAGGGGTTGGATTTAAACTGTTTTTT.

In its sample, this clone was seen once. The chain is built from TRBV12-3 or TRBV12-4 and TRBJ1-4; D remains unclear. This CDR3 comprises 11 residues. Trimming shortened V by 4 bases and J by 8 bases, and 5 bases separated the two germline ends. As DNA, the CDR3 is TGTGCCAGCAGTTCGGTCGAAAAACTGTTTTTT. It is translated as CASSSVEKLFF.

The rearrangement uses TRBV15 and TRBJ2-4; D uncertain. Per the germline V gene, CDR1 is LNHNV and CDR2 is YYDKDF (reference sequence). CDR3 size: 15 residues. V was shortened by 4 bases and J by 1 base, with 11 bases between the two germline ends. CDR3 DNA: TGTGCCACCAGCAAGGAGAACTACGCCAAAAACATTCAGTACTTC. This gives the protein CATSKENYAKNIQYF.

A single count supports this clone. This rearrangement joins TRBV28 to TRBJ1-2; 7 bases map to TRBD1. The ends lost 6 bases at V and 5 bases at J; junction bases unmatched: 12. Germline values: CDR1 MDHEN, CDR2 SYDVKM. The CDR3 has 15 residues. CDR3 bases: TGTGCCAGCAGCCTGGGGACAGAGCTCCTATATGGCTACACCTTC. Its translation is CASSLGTELLYGYTF.

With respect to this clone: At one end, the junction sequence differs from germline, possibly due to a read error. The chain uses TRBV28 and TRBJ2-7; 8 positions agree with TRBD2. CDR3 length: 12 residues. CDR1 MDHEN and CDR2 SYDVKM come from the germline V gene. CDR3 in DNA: TGTGCCAGCAGTTTAAAAGCGGGAGCCTCGGTTTTC. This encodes CASSLKAGASVF.

CDR3 region: CASSKTGLEYNEQFF. The CDR3 DNA reads as TGCGCCAGCAGCAAAACGGGACTAGAGTACAATGAGCAGTTCTTC. V gene TRBV5-1 combines with J gene TRBJ2-1; 8 nucleotides agree with TRBD2. This CDR3 is 15 amino acids long. With 4 bases clipped from V and 4 bases from J, the junction kept 7 bases outside the gene matches. The V gene's germline CDR1 is SGHRS and CDR2 YFSETQ.

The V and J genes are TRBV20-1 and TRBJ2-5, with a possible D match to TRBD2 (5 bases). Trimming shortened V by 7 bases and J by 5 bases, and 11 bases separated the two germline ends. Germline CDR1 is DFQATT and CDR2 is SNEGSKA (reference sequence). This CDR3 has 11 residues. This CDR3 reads CSGASGETQYF. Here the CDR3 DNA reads TGCAGTGGCGCCTCGGGGGAGACCCAGTACTTC.

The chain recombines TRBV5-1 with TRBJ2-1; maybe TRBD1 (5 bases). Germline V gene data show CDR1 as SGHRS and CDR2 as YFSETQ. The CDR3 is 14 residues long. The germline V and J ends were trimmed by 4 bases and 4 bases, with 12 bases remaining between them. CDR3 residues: CASSVLGVYNEQFF. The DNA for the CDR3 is TGCGCCAGCAGCGTGTTAGGGGTTTACAATGAGCAGTTCTTC.

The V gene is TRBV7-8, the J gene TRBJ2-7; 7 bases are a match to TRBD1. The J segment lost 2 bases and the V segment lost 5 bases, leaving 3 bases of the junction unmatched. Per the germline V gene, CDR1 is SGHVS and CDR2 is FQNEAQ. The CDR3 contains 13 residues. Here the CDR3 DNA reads TGTGCCAGCAGCAAAGGGACAGCCTACGAGCAGTACTTC. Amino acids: CASSKGTAYEQYF.

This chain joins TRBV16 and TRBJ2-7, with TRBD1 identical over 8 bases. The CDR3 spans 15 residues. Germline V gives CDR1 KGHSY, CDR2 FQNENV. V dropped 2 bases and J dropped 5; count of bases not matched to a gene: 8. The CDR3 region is CASSQGRQGKHEQYF. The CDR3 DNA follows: TGTGCCAGCAGCCAAGGAAGACAGGGGAAGCACGAGCAGTACTTC.

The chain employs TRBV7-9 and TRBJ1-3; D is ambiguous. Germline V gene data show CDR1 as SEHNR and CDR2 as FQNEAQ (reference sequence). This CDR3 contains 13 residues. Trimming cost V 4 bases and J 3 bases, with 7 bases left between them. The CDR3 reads CASSSSFGNTIYF. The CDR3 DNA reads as TGTGCCAGCAGCTCCTCCTTTGGAAACACCATATATTTT.

The CDR3 bases are TGTGCCAGCAGTGATGGGACAGGGGTGAACACCGGGGAGCTGTTTTTT. As protein: CASSDGTGVNTGELFF. The chain has TRBV6-1 and TRBJ2-2; TRBD1 aligns across 10 bases. This CDR3 region has 16 residues. J gave up 1 base and V 3 bases, and 2 bases lay outside the gene matches. Per germline, CDR1 MNHNS and CDR2 SASEGT.

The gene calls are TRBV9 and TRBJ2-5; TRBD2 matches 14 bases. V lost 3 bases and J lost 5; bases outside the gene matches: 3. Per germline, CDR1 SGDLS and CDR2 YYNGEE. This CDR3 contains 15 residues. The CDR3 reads CASSAGLAGVETQYF. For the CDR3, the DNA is TGTGCCAGCAGCGCGGGACTAGCGGGAGTCGAGACCCAGTACTTC.

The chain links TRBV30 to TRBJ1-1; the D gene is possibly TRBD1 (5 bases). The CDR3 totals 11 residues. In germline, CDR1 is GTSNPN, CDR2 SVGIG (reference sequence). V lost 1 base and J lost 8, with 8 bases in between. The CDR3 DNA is TGTGCCTGGAGTGGGGGCAGGGAAGCTTTCTTT. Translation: CAWSGGREAFF.

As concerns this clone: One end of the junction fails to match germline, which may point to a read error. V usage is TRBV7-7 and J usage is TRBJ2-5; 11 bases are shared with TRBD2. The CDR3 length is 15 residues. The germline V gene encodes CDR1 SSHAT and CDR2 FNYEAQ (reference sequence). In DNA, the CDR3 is TGTGCTAGCAGCCCTGGACTAGCGGGCTCAGAGACCCAGTACTTC. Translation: CASSPGLAGSETQYF.

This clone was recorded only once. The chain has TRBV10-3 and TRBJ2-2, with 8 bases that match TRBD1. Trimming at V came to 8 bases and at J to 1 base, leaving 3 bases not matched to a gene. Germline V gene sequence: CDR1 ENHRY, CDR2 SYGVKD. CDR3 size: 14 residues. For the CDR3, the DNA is TGTGCCATCCTGGACAGGGAGAACACCGGGGAGCTGTTTTTT. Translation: CAILDRENTGELFF.

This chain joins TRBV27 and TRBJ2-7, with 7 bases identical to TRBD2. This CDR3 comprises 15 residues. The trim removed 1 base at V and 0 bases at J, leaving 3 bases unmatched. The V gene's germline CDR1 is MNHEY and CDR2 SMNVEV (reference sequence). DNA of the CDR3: TGTGCCAGCAGTTTATACGGGGGGAGCTCCTACGAGCAGTACTTC. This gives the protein CASSLYGGSSYEQYF.

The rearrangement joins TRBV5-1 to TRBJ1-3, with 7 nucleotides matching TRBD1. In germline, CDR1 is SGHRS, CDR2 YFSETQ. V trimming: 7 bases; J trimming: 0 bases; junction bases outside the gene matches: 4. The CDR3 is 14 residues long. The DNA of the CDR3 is TGCGCCAGCGCACAGGGGATCTCTGGAAACACCATATATTTT. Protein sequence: CASAQGISGNTIYF.

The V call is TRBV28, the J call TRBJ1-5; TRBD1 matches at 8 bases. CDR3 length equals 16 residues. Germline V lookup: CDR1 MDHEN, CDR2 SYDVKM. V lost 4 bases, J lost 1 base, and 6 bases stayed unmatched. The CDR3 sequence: CASSSGQGRSNQPQHF. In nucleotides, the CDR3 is TGTGCCAGCAGTTCAGGACAGGGTAGAAGCAATCAGCCCCAGCATTTT.

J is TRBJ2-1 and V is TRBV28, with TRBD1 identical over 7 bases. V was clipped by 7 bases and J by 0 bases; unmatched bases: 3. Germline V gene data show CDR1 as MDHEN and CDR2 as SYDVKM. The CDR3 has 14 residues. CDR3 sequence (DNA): TGTGCCAGCATACAGGGGACCTCCTACAATGAGCAGTTCTTC. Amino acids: CASIQGTSYNEQFF.